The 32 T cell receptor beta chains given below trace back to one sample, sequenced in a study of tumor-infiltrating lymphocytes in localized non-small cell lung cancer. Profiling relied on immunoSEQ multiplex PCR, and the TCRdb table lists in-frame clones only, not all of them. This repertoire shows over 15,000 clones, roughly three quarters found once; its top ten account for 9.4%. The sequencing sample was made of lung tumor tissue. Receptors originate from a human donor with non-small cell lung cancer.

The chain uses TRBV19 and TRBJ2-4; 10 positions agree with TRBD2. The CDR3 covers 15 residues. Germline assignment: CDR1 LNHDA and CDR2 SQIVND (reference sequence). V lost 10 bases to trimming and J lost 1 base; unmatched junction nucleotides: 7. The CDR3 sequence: CATSDSGGAKNIQYF. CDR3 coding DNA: TGTGCCACCTCGGATAGCGGGGGGGCCAAAAACATTCAGTACTTC.

The CDR3 DNA reads TGCGCCAGCAGCCGGTACAGGGGAGAGACCCAGTACTTC. Its protein is CASSRYRGETQYF. The chain recombines TRBV10-1 with TRBJ2-5, with TRBD1 matching over 7 bases. The CDR3 is made up of 13 amino acids. V shed 6 bases and J 4 bases; nucleotides not matched to a gene: 5. Germline lookup yields CDR1 WNHNN and CDR2 SYGVQD (reference sequence).

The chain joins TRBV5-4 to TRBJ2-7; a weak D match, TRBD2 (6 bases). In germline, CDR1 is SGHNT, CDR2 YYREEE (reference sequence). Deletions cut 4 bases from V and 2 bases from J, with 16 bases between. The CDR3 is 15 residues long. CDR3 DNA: TGTGCCAGCAGCCCGGACGGGGGAGGAACCTACGAGCAGTACTTC. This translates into CASSPDGGGTYEQYF.

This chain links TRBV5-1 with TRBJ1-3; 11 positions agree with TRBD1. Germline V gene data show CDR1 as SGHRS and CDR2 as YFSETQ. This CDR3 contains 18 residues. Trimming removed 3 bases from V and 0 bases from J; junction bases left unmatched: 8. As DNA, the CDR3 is TGCGCCAGCAGCTCGCAGGGACAGGGGGACACCTCTGGAAACACCATATATTTT. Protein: CASSSQGQGDTSGNTIYF.

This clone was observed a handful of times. The DNA of the CDR3 is TGTGCCAGCAGGACTCAAGAGACCCAGTACTTC. It codes for CASRTQETQYF. The V and J genes are TRBV28 and TRBJ2-5; no firm D call. This CDR3 spans 11 amino acids. Germline V CDR1 and CDR2: MDHEN, SYDVKM. With 6 bases removed from V and 2 bases from J, the gap between germline ends came to 4 bases.

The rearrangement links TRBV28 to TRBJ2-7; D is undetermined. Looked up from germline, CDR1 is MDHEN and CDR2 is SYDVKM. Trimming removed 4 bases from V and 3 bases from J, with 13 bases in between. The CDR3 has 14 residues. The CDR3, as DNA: TGTGCCAGCAGTTCTCTAACTACGGTCTACGAGCAGTACTTC. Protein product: CASSSLTTVYEQYF.

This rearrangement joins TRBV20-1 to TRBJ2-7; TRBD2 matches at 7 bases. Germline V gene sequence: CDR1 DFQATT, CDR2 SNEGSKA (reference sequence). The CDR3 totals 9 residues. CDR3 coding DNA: TGCAGCCTGGGGGGGGAGCAGTACTTC. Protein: CSLGGEQYF.

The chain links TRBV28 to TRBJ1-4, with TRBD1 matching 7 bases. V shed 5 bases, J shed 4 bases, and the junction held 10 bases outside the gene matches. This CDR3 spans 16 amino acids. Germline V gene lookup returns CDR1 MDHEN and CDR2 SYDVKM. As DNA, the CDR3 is TGTGCCAGCAGTAGACAGGGATTCGGCGGTAATGAAAAACTGTTTTTT. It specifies CASSRQGFGGNEKLFF. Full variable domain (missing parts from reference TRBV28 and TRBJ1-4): DVKVTQSSRYLVKRTGEKVFLECVQDMDHENMFWYRQDPGLGLRLIYFSYDVKMKEKGDIPEGYSVSREKKERFSLILESASTNQTSMYLCASSRQGFGGNEKLFFGSGTQLSVL.

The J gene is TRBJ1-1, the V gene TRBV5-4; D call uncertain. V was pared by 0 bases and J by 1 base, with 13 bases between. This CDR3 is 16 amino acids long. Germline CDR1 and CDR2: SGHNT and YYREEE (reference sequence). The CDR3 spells CASSLVVTLKNTEAFF. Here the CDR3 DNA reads TGTGCCAGCAGCTTGGTCGTGACACTGAAGAACACTGAAGCTTTCTTT.

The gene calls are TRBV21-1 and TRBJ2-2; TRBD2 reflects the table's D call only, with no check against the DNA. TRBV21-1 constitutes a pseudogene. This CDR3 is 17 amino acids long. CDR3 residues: CASVSFPGGEETGELFF. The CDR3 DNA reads TGTGCCAGCGTTTCATTCCCCGGGGGGGAAGAAACCGGGGAGCTGTTTTTT.

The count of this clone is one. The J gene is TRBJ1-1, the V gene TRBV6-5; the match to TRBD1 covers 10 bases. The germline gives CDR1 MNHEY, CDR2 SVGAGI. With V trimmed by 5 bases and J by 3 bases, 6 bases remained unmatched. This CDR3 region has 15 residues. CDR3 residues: CASSRQGAGDTEAFF. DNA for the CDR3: TGTGCCAGCAGTCGACAGGGGGCGGGAGACACTGAAGCTTTCTTT.

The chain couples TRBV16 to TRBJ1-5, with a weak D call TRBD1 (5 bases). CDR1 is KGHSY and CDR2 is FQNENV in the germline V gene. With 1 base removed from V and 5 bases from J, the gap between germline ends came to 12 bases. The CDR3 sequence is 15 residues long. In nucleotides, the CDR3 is TGTGCCAGCAGCCAATTTAAAGGGGACGATCAGCCCCAGCATTTT. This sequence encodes CASSQFKGDDQPQHF.

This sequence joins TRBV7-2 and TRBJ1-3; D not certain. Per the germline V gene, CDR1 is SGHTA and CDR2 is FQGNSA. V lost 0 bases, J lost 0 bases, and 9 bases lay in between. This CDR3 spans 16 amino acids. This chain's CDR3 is CASSLAIGRSGNTIYF. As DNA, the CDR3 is TGTGCCAGCAGCTTAGCAATCGGTCGCTCTGGAAACACCATATATTTT.

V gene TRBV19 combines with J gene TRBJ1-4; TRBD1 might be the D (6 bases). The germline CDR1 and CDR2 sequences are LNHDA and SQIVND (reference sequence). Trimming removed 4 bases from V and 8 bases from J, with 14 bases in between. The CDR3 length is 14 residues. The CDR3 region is CASSTNGRGEKLFF. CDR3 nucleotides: TGTGCCAGTAGTACAAACGGAAGGGGGGAAAAACTGTTTTTT.

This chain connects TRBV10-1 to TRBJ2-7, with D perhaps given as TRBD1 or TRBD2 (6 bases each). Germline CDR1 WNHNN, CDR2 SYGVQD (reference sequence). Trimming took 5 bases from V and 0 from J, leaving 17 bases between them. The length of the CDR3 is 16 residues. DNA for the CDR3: TGCGCCAGCAGTATTGGGGGGCACAGACTCTCCTACGAGCAGTACTTC. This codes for CASSIGGHRLSYEQYF.

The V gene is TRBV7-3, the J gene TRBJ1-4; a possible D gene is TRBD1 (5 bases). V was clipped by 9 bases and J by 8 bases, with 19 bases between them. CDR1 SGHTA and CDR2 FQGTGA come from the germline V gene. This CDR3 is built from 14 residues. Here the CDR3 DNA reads TGTGCCAGGTATTTGTCCGGACGGGGGGAAAAACTGTTTTTT. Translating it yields CARYLSGRGEKLFF.

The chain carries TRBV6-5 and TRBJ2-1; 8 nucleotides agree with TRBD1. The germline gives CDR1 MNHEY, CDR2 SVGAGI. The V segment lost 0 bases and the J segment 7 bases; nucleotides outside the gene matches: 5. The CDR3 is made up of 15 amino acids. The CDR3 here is CASSYSGQGRNEQFF. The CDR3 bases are TGTGCCAGCAGTTACTCTGGACAGGGTCGGAATGAGCAGTTCTTC.

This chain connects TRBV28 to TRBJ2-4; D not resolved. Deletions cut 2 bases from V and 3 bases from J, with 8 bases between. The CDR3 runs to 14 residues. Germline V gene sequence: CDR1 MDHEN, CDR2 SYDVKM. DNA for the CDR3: TGTGCCAGCAGTTTAGCGGTCGTCAAAAACATTCAGTACTTC. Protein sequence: CASSLAVVKNIQYF.

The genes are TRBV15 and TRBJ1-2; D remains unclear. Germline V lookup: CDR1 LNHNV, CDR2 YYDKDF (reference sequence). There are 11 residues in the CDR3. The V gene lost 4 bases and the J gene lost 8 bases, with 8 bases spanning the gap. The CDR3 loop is CATSTEGGYTF. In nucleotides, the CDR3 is TGTGCCACCAGCACGGAGGGAGGCTACACCTTC.

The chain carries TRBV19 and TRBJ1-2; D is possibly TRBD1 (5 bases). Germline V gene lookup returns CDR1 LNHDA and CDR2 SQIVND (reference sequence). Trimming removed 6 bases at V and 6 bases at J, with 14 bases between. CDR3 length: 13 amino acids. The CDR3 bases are TGTGCCAGTAGCGACACTGGGACGAATGGCTACACCTTC. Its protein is CASSDTGTNGYTF.

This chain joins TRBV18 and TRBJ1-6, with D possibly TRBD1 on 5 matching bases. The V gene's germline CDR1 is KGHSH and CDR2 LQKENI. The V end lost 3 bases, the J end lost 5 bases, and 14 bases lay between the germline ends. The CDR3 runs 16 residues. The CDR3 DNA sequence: TGTGCCAGCTCACCCTTCCGACCGGGGGATAATTCACCCCTCCACTTT. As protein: CASSPFRPGDNSPLHF.

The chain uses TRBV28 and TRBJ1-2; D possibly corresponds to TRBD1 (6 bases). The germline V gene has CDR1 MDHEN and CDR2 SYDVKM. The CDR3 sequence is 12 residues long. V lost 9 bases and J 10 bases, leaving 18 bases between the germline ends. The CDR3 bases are TGTGCCAGTATGGAGGGGGGACGCCACTACACCTTC. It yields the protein CASMEGGRHYTF.

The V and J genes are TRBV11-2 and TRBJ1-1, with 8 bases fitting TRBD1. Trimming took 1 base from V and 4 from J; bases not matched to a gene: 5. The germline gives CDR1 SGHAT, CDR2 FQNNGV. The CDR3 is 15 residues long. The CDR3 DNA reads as TGTGCCAGCAGCTTAGGTTCAGGGGGCGTCACTGAAGCTTTCTTT. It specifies CASSLGSGGVTEAFF.

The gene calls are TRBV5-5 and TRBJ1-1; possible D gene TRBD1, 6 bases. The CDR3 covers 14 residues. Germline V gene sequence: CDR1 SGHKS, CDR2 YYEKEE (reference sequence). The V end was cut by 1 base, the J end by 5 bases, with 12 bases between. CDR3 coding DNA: TGTGCCAGCAGCTTGTGGGGGGCGCAGACTGAAGCTTTCTTT. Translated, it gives CASSLWGAQTEAFF. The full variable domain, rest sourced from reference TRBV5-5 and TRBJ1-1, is DAGVTQSPTHLIKTRGQQVTLRCSPISGHKSVSWYQQVLGQGPQFIFQYYEKEERGRGNFPDRFSARQFPNYSSELNVNALLLGDSALYLCASSLWGAQTEAFFGQGTRLTVV.

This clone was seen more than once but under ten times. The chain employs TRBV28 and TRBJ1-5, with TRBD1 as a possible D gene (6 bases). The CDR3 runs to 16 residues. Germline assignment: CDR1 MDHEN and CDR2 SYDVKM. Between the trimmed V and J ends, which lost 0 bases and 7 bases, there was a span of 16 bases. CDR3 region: CASSLWDSVWRQPQHF. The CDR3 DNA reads TGTGCCAGCAGTTTATGGGACAGTGTATGGAGGCAGCCCCAGCATTTT.

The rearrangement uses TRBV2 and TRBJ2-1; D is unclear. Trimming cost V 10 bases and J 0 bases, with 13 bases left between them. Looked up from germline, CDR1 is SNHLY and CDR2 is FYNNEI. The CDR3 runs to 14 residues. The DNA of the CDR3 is TGTGCCACCTTGAAGCCGGGCTCCTACAATGAGCAGTTCTTC. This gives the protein CATLKPGSYNEQFF.

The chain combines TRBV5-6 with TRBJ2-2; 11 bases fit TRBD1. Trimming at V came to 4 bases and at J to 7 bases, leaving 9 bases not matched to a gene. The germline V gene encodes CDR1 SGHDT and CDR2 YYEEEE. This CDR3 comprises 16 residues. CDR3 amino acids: CASSTIWDRGNGELFF. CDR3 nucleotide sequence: TGTGCCAGCAGCACTATCTGGGACAGGGGGAACGGGGAGCTGTTTTTT. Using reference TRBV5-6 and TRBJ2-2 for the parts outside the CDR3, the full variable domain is DAGVTQSPTHLIKTRGQQVTLRCSPKSGHDTVSWYQQALGQGPQFIFQYYEEEERQRGNFPDRFSGHQFPNYSSELNVNALLLGDSALYLCASSTIWDRGNGELFFGEGSRLTVL.

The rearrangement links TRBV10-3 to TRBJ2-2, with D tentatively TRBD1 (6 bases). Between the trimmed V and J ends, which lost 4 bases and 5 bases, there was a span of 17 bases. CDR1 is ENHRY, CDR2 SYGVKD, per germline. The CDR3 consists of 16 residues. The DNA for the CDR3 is TGTGCCATCAGTGCTGCAGGGGAAAGGAAAACCGGGGAGCTGTTTTTT. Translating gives CAISAAGERKTGELFF.

CDR3 protein: CASSESPGSGNTIYF. The CDR3 DNA sequence: TGTGCCAGCAGTGAAAGTCCGGGGTCTGGAAACACCATATATTTT. V is TRBV6-1 and J is TRBJ1-3; D gene ambiguous. V was trimmed by 2 bases and J by 1 base, leaving 9 bases between them. The germline CDR1 and CDR2 sequences are MNHNS and SASEGT. The CDR3 totals 15 residues.

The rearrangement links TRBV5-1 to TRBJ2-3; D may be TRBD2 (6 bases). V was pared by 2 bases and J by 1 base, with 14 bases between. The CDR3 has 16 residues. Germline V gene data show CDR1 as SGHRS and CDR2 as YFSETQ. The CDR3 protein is CASSLGWGGGTDTQYF. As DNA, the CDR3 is TGCGCCAGCAGCTTAGGATGGGGCGGGGGCACAGATACGCAGTATTTT.

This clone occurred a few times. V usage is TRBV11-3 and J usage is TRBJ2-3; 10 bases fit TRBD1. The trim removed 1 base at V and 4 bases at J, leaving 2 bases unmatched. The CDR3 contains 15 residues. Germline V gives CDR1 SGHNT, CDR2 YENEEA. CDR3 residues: CASSLAGQGSDTQYF. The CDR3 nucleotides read TGTGCCAGCAGCTTAGCGGGACAGGGGTCAGATACGCAGTATTTT.

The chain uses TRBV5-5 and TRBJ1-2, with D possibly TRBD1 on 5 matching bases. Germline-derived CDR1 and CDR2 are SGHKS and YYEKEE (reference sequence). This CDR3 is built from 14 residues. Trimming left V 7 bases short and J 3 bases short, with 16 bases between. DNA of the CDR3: TGTGCCAGCGGGAGTCCGGGACCGCACTATGGCTACACCTTC. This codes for CASGSPGPHYGYTF. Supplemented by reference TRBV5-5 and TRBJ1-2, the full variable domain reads DAGVTQSPTHLIKTRGQQVTLRCSPISGHKSVSWYQQVLGQGPQFIFQYYEKEERGRGNFPDRFSARQFPNYSSELNVNALLLGDSALYLCASGSPGPHYGYTFGSGTRLTVV.